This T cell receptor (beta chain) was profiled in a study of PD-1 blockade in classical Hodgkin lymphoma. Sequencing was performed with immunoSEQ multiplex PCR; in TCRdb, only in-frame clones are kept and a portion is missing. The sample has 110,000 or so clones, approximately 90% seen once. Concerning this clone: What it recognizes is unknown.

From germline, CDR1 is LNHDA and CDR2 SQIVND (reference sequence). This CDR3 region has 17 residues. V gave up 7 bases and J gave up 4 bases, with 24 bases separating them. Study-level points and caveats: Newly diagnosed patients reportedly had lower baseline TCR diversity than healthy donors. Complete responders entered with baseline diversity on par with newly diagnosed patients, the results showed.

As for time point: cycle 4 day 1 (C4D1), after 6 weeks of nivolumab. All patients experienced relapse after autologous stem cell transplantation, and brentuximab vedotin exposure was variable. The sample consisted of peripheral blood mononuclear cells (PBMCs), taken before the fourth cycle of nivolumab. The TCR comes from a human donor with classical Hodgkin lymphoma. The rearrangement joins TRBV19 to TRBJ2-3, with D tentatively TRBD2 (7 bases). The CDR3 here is CASTVTGRGALSDTQYF. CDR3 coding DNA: TGTGCCAGTACCGTCACAGGGAGGGGCGCCCTATCAGATACGCAGTATTTT. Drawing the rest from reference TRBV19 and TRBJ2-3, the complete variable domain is DGGITQSPKYLFRKEGQNVTLSCEQNLNHDAMYWYRQDPGQGLRLIYYSQIVNDFQKGDIAEGYSVSREKKESFPLTVTSAQKNPTAFYLCASTVTGRGALSDTQYFGPGTRLTVL.